The 3 T cell receptor beta chains below come from one sample, sequenced in a study of shared clonotypes between healthy human individuals. Sequenced by immunoSEQ multiplex PCR; TCRdb stores in-frame clones only, minus some. In the table there are hundreds of thousands of clones, around two thirds of which are singletons. The specimen was memory CD4+ T cells sorted from blood. The subset: CD45RA-negative fraction. These receptors all come from a woman aged 25 to 39 in good health.

DNA for the CDR3: TGCGCCAGCAGCTTGGTATCGGATTACAATGAGCAGTTCTTC. Its translation: CASSLVSDYNEQFF. This chain connects TRBV5-1 to TRBJ2-1; no definite D call. The CDR3 totals 14 residues. Germline V gene sequence: CDR1 SGHRS, CDR2 YFSETQ. The V end lost 0 bases, the J end lost 4 bases, and 8 bases lay between the germline ends.

The chain carries TRBV4-1 and TRBJ2-7, with 8 bases lining up with TRBD2. From germline, CDR1 is MGHRA and CDR2 YSYEKL. CDR3 length: 16 residues. V shed 4 bases and J 3 bases; nucleotides not matched to a gene: 11. CDR3 sequence reads: CASSPSLGGGGYEQYF. The DNA of the CDR3 is TGCGCCAGCAGCCCAAGCCTCGGGGGGGGCGGCTACGAGCAGTACTTC.

The rearrangement joins TRBV11-2 to TRBJ2-7; possibly TRBD1 or TRBD2 for D (5 bases each). The ends were cut back, 5 bases at V and 9 bases at J, with 26 bases in the middle. Germline-derived CDR1 and CDR2 are SGHAT and FQNNGV. The CDR3 consists of 16 residues. CDR3 bases: TGTGCCAGCAGCCTAGGGCCGGGACCTCCCGACGCAGGGCAGTACTTC. It translates to CASSLGPGPPDAGQYF. Based on the CDR3 plus reference TRBV11-2 and TRBJ2-7, the full variable domain is EAGVAQSPRYKIIEKRQSVAFWCNPISGHATLYWYQQILGQGPKLLIQFQNNGVVDDSQLPKDRFSAERLKGVDSTLKIQPAKLEDSAVYLCASSLGPGPPDAGQYFGPGTRLTVT.